This paragraph reports one T cell receptor beta chain. This record belongs to a study of blood T cell repertoires in COVID-19. Study-level background: The analysed material was cDNA or gDNA that came from T cells, B-cell-depleted T cells, or PBMCs.

The CDR3 sequence is 15 residues long. Trimming took 2 bases from V and 16 from J; bases not matched to a gene: 12. Germline V gives CDR1 MNHEY, CDR2 SVGEGT. The repertoire was sequenced with immunoSEQ multiplex PCR; TCRdb's copy has only in-frame clones and lacks some. The sample has around 150,000 clones, less than 85% seen once. This chain uses TRBV6-2 or TRBV6-3 with TRBJ2-4; TRBD1 matches 12 bases. The source material was peripheral blood. This clonotype originated in a woman of 80 years or more in a cohort sampled during active or convalescent COVID-19. The CDR3 nucleotides are TGTGCCAGCAGTTACAGTGGGACAGGGGGCGCCTGGGGCTACTTC. Amino acid sequence: CASSYSGTGGAWGYF.